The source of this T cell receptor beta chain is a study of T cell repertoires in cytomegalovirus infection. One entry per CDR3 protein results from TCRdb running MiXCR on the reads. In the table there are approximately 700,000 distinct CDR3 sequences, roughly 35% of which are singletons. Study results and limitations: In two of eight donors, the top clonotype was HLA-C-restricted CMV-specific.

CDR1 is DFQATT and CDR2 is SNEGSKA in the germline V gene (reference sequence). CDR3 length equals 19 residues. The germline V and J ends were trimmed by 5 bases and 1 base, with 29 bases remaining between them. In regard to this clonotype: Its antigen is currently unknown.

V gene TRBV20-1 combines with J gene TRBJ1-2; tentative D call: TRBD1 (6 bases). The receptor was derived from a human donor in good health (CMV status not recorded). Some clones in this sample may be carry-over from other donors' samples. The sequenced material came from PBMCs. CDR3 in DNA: TGCAGTGCTCCCCCCGGAGGGGGGACCCCAAACCGCTATAACTATGGCTACACCTTC. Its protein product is CSAPPGGGTPNRYNYGYTF.